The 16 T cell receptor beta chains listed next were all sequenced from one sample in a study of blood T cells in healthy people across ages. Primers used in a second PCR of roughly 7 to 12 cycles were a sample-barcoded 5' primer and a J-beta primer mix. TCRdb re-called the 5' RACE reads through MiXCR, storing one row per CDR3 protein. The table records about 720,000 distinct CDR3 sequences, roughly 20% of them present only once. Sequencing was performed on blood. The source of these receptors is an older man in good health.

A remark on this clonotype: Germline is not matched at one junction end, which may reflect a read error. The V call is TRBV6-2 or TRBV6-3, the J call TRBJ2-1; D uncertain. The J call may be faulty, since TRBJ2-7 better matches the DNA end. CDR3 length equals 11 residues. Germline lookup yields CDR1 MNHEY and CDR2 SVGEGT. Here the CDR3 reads CVSKGTYEQYF. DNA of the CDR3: TGTGTCAGCAAAGGGACCTACGAGCAGTACTTC.

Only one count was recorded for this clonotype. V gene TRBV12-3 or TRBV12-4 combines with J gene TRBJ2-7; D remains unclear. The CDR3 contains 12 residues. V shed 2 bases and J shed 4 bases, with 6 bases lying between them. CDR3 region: CASSLIEYEQYF. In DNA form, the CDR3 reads TGTGCCAGCAGTTTAATAGAGTACGAGCAGTACTTC.

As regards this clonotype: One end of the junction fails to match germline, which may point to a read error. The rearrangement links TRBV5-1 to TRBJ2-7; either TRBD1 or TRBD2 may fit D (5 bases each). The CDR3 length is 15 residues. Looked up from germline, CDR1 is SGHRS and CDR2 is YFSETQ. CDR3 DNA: TGCGCCAACAGCTTGGCTGGGGGTATCCCCTACGAGCAGTACTTC. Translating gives CANSLAGGIPYEQYF.

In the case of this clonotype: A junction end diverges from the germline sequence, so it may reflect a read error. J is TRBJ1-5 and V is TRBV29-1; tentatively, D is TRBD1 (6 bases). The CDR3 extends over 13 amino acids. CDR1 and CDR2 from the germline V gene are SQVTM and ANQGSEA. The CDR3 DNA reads TGTAGCGTTCAAGGGGGTCGCAATCAGCCCCAGCATTTT. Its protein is CSVQGGRNQPQHF.

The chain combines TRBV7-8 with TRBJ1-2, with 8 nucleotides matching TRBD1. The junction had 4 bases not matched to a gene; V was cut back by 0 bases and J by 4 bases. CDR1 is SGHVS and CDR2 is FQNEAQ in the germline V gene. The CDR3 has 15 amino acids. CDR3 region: CASSLASGGGYGYTF. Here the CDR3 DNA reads TGTGCCAGCAGCTTAGCGTCAGGGGGCGGCTATGGCTACACCTTC.

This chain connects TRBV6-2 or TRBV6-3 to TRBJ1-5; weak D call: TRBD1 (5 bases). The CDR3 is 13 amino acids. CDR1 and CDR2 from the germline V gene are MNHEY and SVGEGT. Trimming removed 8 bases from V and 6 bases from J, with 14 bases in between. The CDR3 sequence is CASRPDGAQPQHF. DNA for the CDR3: TGTGCCAGCCGACCTGACGGGGCTCAGCCCCAGCATTTT.

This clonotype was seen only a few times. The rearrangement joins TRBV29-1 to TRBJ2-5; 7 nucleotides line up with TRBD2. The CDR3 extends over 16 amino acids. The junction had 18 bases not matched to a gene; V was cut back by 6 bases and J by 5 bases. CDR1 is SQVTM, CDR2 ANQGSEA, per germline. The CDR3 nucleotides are TGCAGCGTGCCCCGGGGAGGGGACCGACTTCAGGAGACCCAGTACTTC. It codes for CSVPRGGDRLQETQYF.

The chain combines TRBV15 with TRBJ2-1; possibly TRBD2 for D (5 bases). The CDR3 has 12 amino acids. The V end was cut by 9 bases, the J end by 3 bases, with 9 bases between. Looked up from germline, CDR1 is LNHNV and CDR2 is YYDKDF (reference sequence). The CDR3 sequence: CATGLHYNEQFF. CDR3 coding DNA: TGTGCCACAGGACTCCACTACAATGAGCAGTTCTTC. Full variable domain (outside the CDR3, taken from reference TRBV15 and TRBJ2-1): DAMVIQNPRYQVTQFGKPVTLSCSQTLNHNVMYWYQQKSSQAPKLLFHYYDKDFNNEADTPDNFQSRRPNTSFCFLDIRSPGLGDTAMYLCATGLHYNEQFFGPGTRLTVL.

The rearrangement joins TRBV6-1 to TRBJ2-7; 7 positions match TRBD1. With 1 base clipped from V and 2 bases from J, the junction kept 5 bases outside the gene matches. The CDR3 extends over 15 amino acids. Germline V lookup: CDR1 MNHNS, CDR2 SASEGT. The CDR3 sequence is CASSEGQGIAYEQYV. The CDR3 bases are TGTGCCAGCAGTGAAGGACAGGGTATCGCCTACGAGCAGTACGTC.

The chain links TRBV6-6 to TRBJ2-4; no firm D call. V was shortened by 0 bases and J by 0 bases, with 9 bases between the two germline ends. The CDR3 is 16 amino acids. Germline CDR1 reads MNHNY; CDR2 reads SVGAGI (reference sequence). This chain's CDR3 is CASSYSDHLAKNIQYF. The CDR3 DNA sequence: TGTGCCAGCAGTTACTCAGACCACCTAGCCAAAAACATTCAGTACTTC.

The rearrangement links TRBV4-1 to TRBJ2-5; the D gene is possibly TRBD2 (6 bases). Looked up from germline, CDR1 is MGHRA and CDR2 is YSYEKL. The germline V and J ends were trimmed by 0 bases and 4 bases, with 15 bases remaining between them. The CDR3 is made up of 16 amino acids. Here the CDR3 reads CASSQDLRGVGETQYF. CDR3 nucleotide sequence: TGCGCCAGCAGCCAAGATCTTCGCGGGGTTGGAGAGACCCAGTACTTC.

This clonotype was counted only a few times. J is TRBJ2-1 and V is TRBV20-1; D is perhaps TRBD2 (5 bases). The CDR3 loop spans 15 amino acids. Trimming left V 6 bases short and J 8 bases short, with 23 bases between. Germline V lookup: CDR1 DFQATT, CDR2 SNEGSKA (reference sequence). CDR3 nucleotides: TGCAGTGCCCAAAAGCGGACCCCTCTGCGCGATGAGCAGTTCTTC. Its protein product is CSAQKRTPLRDEQFF.

DNA for the CDR3: TGTGCCAGCAGCCGTGTTGGCTATGAGCAGTTCTTC. This translates into CASSRVGYEQFF. The V call is TRBV7-2, the J call TRBJ2-1, with D unclear. Germline V gene lookup returns CDR1 SGHTA and CDR2 FQGNSA. This CDR3 has 12 amino acids. Trimming took off 5 bases at V and 8 bases at J, with 10 bases between the two ends.

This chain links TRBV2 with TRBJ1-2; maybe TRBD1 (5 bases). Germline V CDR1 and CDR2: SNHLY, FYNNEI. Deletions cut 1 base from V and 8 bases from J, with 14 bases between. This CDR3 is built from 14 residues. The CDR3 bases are TGTGCCAGCAGTGAAGATGCAGGGTGGGTAGGCTACACCTTC. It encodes CASSEDAGWVGYTF.

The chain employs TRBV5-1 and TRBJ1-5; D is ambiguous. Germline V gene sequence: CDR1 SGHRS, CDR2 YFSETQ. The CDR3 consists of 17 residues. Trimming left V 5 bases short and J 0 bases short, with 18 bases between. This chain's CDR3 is CASSSDEDLYSNQPQHF. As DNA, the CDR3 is TGCGCCAGCAGTTCAGATGAGGATTTATATAGCAATCAGCCCCAGCATTTT.

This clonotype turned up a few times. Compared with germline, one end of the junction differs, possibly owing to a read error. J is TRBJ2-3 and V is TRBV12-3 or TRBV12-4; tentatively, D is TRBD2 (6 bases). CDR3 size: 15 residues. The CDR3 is CASSSGLIITDTQYF. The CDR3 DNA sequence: TGCGCCAGCAGTTCCGGACTAATTATCACAGATACGCAGTATTTT.